This TCR beta chain appears in the sequencing data of a study of T cell responses to AZD1222 COVID-19 vaccine (dated by TCRdb to the early 2020s). For the wider study: AZD1222 recipients whose second dose came at about 4 weeks and those whose second dose came at about 12 weeks were combined into one group, since spike-specific TCR depth and breadth did not differ between the two schedules. Enrollment into the trials was organized by age into subgroups of 18-55, 56-69 and 70-plus years, and those subgroups contained roughly 150, 30 and 60 TCR-sequenced participants, respectively. A total of 230 to 250 trial participants underwent TCR sequencing, of whom about 210 received two doses of AZD1222 and some 25 received two doses of the MenACWY control vaccine. What the study reported, not specific to this receptor: After two AZD1222 doses, spike-specific TCR breadth and depth were significantly higher than at day 0 and than in MenACWY recipients. In the small 56-69-year group, the increase in depth fell short of significance, most likely because of low power. Participants were mostly white British, with more females than males. The authors suggested clonal diversity may have been underestimated. Nearly half of unique spike-specific TCRs reportedly recognized epitopes outside regions mutated in the B.1.351 and B.1.1.7 variants. Only six AZD1222 recipients were SARS-CoV-2 seropositive at baseline, limiting conclusions about previously exposed vaccinees. No day 14 peak-response samples were available, so repertoires were characterized only after the peak T cell response. CD4 TCRs associated with the vaccine covered the entire spike protein, and the dominant responses were in regions 160-218 and 743-854.

Of note for this clone: Its binding antigen is unknown. One base away there is no much larger clone; base qualities are not given.

The CDR3 regions of human TCRbeta chains were analyzed by immunosequencing. On the authors' methods: TCRs in the repertoires were matched against a reference library of SARS-CoV-2-specific TCRs that had been generated with the MIRA antigen-specificity platform. Breadth meant the fraction of unique TCRs that were SARS-CoV-2-associated, whereas depth meant the fraction of total T cells that were SARS-CoV-2-associated. Using the MIRA data, each spike-specific TCR was mapped to the spike region that the TCR reacts to and placed in a CD4 or CD8 class. Log10-transformed breadth and depth values were compared by one-way ANOVA with Sidak's multiple comparisons tests. As stored in TCRdb, this immuneACCESS dataset retains in-frame rearrangements with V and J assigned. A fraction of the clones does not appear; measured against another copy, unresolved V genes explain less than half of the discrepancy, and the remainder lacks a known reason. V and J calls and clone size are given by that table; D and trimming were obtained from the DNA. The sample table contains 60,000 to 65,000 clones; only one count was recorded for approximately 83% of them. The ten top clones hold about 14% of the sample.

The sample's time point label, decoded: baseline before first vaccination. Samples from vaccinated people were obtained from the UK trials COV001 and COV002, which included a single-blind randomized controlled phase 2/3 trial of AZD1222 (ChAdOx1 nCoV-19) in healthy adults. Trial participant PBMC samples were collected at day 0 and day 28 after the second dose for TCRbeta chain sequencing. CDR1 and CDR2, per the germline V gene, are SQVTM and ANQGSEA. Between the V and J ends, shortened by 2 bases and 0 bases respectively, the junction contains 7 bases. The CDR3, from cysteine to phenylalanine, totals 13 residues. Just CDR3 DNA is preserved here, 39 bases in frame from base 1.

In this chain, TRBV29-1 is recombined with TRBJ1-1; a tentative D match to TRBD1 spans 5 bases. The sequence was obtained from an adult in good health. The sample consisted of peripheral blood, taken on day 0 of AZD1222 vaccination. The CDR3 sequence is CSVEPGMNTEAFF. Here is the DNA: TGCAGCGTTGAACCAGGGATGAACACTGAAGCTTTCTTT.